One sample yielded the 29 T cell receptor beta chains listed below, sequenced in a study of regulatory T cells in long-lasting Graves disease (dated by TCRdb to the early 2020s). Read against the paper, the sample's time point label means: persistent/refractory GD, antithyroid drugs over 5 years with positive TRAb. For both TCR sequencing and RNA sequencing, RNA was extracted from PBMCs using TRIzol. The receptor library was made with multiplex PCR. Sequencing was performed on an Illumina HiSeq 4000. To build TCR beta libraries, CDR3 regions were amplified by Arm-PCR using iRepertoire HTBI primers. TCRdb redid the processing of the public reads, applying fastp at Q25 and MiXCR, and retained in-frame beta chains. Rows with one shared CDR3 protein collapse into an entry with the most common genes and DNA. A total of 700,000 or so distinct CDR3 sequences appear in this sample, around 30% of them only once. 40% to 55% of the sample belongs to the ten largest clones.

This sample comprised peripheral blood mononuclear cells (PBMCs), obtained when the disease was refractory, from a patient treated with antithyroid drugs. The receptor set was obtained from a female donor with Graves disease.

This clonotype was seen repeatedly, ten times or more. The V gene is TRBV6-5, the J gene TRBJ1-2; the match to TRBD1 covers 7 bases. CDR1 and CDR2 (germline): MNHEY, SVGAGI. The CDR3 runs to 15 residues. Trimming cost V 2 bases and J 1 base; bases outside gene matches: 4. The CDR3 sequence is CASSYRGQGNYGYTF. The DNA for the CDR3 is TGTGCCAGCAGTTACAGGGGGCAGGGTAACTATGGCTACACCTTC.

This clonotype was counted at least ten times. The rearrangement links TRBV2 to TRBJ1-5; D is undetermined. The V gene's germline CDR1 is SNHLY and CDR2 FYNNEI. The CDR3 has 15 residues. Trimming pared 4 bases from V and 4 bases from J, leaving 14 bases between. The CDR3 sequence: CASSVVGSQNQPQHF. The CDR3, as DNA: TGTGCCAGCAGTGTTGTTGGCAGCCAGAATCAGCCCCAGCATTTT. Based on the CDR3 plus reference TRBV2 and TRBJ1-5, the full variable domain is EPEVTQTPSHQVTQMGQEVILRCVPISNHLYFYWYRQILGQKVEFLVSFYNNEISEKSEIFDDQFSVERPDGSNFTLKIRSTKLEDSAMYFCASSVVGSQNQPQHFGDGTRLSIL.

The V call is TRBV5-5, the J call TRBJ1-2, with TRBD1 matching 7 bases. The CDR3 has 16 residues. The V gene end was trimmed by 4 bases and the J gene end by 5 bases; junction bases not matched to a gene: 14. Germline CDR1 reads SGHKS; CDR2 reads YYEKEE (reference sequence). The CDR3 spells CASSQQIGQVLYGYTF. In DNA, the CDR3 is TGTGCCAGCAGCCAACAAATCGGACAGGTTCTTTATGGCTACACCTTC.

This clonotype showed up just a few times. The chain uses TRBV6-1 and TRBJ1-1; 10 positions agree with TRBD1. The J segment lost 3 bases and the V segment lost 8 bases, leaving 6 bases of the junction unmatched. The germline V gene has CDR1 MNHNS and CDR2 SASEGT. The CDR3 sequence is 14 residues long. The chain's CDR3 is CASGIGTGDTEAFF. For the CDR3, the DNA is TGTGCCAGCGGGATCGGGACAGGGGACACTGAAGCTTTCTTT.

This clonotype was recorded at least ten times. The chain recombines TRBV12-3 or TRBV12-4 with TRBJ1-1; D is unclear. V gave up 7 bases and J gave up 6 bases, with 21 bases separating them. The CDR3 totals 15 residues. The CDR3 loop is CASTLAGWNDAEAFF. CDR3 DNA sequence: TGTGCCAGCACCCTCGCCGGGTGGAATGACGCTGAAGCTTTCTTT.

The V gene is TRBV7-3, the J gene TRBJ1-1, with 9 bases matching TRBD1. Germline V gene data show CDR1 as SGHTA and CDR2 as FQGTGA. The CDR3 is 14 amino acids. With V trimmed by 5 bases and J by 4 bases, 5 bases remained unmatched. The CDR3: CASSGTGLVTEAFF. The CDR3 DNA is TGTGCCAGCAGCGGGACAGGGTTGGTCACTGAAGCTTTCTTT.

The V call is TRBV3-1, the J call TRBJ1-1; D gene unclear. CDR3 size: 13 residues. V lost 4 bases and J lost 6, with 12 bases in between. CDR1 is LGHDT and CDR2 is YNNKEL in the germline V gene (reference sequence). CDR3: CASSPPGGSEAFF. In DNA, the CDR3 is TGTGCCAGCAGCCCCCCAGGCGGTTCTGAAGCTTTCTTT.

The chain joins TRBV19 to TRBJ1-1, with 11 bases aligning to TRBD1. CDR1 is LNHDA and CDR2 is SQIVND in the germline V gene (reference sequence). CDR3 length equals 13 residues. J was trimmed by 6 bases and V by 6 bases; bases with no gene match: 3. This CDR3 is CASRDRGHAEAFF. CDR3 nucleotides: TGTGCCAGTAGGGACAGGGGGCACGCTGAAGCTTTCTTT.

CDR3 in DNA: TGCAGTGCTAGAAAATACTCTTTGAACACTGAAGCTTTCTTT. It translates to CSARKYSLNTEAFF. J is TRBJ1-1 and V is TRBV20-1; D is ambiguous. In germline, CDR1 is DFQATT, CDR2 SNEGSKA (reference sequence). This CDR3 has 14 amino acids. Trimming took off 2 bases at V and 0 bases at J, with 10 bases between the two ends.

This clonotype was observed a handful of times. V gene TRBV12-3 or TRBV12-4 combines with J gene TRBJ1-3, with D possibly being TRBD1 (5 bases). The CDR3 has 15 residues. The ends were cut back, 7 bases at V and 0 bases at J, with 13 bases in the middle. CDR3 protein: CASTYWGFSGNTIYF. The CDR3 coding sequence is TGTGCCAGCACCTATTGGGGGTTCTCTGGAAACACCATATATTTT.

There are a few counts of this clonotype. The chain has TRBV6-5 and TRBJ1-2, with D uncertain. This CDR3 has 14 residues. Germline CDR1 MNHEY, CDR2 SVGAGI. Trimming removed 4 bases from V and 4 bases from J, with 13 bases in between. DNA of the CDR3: TGTGCCAGCAGTTTTCAAGACCCCATCTATGGCTACACCTTC. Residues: CASSFQDPIYGYTF.

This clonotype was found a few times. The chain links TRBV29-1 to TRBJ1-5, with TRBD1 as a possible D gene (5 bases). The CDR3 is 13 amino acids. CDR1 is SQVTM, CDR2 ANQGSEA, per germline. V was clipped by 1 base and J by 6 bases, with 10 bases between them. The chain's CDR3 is CSVEGQGGQPQHF. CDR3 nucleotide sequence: TGCAGCGTTGAAGGGCAGGGAGGTCAGCCCCAGCATTTT. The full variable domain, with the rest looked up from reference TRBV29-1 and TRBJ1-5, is SAVISQKPSRDICQRGTSLTIQCQVDSQVTMMFWYRQQPGQSLTLIATANQGSEATYESGFVIDKFPISRPNLTFSTLTVSNMSPEDSSIYLCSVEGQGGQPQHFGDGTRLSIL.

The CDR3 sequence: CASSLNKNFYNSPLHF. The CDR3 region has the DNA TGTGCCAGCAGCTTAAATAAGAACTTTTATAATTCACCCCTCCACTTT. J is TRBJ1-6 and V is TRBV13; no clear D gene. The CDR3 totals 16 residues. Deletions cut 2 bases from V and 4 bases from J, with 12 bases between. CDR1 is PRHDT and CDR2 is FYEKMQ in the germline V gene (reference sequence).

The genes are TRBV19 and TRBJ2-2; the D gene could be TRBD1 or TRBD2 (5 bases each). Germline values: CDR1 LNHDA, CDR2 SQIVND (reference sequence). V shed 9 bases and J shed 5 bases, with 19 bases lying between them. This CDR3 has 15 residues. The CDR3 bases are TGTGCCAGCCTTCGGATCGGGGCTGGGACCGGGGAGCTGTTTTTT. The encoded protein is CASLRIGAGTGELFF.

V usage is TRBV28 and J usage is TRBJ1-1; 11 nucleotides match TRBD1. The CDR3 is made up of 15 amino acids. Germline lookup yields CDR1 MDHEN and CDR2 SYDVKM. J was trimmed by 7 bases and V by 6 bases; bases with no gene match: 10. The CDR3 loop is CASRTRTGGPIEAFF. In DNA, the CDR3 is TGTGCCAGCAGGACCAGGACAGGGGGCCCCATTGAAGCTTTCTTT.

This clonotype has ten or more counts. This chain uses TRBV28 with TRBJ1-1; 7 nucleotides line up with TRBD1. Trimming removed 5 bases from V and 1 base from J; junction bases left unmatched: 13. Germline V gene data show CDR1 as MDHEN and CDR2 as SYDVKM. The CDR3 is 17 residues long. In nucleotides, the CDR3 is TGTGCCAGCAGTCCCTCGCTTTCTGACAGGGCGAACACTGAAGCTTTCTTT. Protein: CASSPSLSDRANTEAFF.

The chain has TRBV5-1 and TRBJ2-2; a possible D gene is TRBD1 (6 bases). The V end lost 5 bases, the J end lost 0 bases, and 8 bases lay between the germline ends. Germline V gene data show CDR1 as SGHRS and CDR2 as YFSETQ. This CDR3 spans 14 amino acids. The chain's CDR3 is CASRWTANTGELFF. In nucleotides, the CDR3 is TGCGCCAGCAGATGGACAGCGAACACCGGGGAGCTGTTTTTT.

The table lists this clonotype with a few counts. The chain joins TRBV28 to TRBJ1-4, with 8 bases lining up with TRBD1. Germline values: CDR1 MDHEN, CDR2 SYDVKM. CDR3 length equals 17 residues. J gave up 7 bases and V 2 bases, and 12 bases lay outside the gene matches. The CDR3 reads CASSLRAGTGGIEKLFF. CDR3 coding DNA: TGTGCCAGCAGTTTAAGGGCAGGGACAGGAGGGATTGAAAAACTGTTTTTT.

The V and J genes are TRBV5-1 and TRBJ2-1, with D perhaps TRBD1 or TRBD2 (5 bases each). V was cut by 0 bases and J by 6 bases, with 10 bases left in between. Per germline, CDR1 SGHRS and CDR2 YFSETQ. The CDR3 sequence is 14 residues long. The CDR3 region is CASSLGGNPNEQFF. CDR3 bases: TGCGCCAGCAGCTTGGGGGGGAATCCCAATGAGCAGTTCTTC.

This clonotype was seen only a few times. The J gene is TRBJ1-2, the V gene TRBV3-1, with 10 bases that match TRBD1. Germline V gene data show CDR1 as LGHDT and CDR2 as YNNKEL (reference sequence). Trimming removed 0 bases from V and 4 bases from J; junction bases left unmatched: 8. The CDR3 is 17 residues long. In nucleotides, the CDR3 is TGTGCCAGCAGCCAAGAGGGACAGGGGTTTATGTCCTATGGCTACACCTTC. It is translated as CASSQEGQGFMSYGYTF.

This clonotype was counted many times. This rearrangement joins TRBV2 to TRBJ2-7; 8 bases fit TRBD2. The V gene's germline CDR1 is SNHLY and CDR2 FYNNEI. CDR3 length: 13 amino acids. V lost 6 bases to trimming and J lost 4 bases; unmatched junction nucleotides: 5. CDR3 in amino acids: CASRKTSEYEQYF. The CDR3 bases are TGTGCCAGCAGGAAGACTAGCGAATACGAGCAGTACTTC.

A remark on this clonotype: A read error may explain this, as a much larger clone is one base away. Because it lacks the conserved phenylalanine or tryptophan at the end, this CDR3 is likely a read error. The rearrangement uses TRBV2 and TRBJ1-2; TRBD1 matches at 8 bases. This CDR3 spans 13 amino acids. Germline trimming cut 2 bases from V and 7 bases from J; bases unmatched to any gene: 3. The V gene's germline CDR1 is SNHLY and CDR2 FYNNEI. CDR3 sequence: CASSEPDRVGYTL. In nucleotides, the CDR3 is TGTGCCAGCAGTGAACCGGACAGGGTTGGCTACACCCTC.

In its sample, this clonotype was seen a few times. CDR3 amino acids: CASSFGAGGGRETQYF. The CDR3 nucleotides are TGTGCCAGCAGCTTCGGAGCGGGAGGGGGGCGAGAGACCCAGTACTTC. The V call is TRBV7-2, the J call TRBJ2-5; 10 nucleotides agree with TRBD2. J was trimmed by 4 bases and V by 3 bases; bases with no gene match: 8. This CDR3 is 16 amino acids long. Germline values: CDR1 SGHTA, CDR2 FQGNSA.

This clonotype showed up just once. This chain's CDR3 is CASSLGLFNTGELFF. The CDR3, as DNA: TGTGCCAGCAGCCTTGGGCTATTTAACACCGGGGAGCTGTTTTTT. V and J are TRBV3-1 and TRBJ2-2; D gene uncertain. From germline, CDR1 is LGHDT and CDR2 YNNKEL (reference sequence). V was trimmed by 4 bases and J by 2 bases, leaving 11 bases between them. The length of the CDR3 is 15 residues. The variable domain in full, completed from reference TRBV3-1 and TRBJ2-2, reads DTAVSQTPKYLVTQMGNDKSIKCEQNLGHDTMYWYKQDSKKFLKIMFSYNNKELIINETVPNRFSPKSPDKAHLNLHINSLELGDSAVYFCASSLGLFNTGELFFGEGSRLTVL.

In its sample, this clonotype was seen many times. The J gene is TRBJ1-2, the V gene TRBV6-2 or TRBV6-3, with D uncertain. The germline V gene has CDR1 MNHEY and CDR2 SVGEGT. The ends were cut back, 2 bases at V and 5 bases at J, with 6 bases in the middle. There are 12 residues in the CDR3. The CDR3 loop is CASSYGEYGYTF. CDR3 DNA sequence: TGTGCCAGCAGTTACGGCGAATATGGCTACACCTTC.

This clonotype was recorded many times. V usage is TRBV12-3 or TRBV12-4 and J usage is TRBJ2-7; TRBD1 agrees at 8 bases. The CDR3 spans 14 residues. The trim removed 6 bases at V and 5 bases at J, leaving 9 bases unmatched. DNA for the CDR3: TGTGCCAGCAGGTCAGGGGGCTTGAGGGACGAGCAGTACTTC. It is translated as CASRSGGLRDEQYF.

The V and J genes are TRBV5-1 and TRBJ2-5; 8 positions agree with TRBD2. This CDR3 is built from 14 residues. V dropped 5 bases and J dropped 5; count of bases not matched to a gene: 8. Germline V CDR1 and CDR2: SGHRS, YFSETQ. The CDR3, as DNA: TGCGCCAGCAGAGAAGGACTAGCTGGGGAGACCCAGTACTTC. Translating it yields CASREGLAGETQYF.

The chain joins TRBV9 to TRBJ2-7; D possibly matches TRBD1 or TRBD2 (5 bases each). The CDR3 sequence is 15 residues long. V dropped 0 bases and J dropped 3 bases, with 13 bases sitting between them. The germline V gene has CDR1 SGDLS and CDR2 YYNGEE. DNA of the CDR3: TGTGCCAGCAGCGTAGGAGGGGATTATAACTACGAGCAGTACTTC. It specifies CASSVGGDYNYEQYF.

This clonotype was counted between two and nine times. This chain's CDR3 is CASSQGTGKRYTF. CDR3 coding DNA: TGTGCCAGCTCCCAAGGGACAGGGAAACGCTACACCTTC. The chain employs TRBV9 and TRBJ1-2; TRBD1 matches 9 bases. CDR1 is SGDLS, CDR2 YYNGEE, per germline. After removal of 7 bases from V and 9 bases from J, the junction contained 10 bases not matched to a gene. The CDR3 consists of 13 residues.